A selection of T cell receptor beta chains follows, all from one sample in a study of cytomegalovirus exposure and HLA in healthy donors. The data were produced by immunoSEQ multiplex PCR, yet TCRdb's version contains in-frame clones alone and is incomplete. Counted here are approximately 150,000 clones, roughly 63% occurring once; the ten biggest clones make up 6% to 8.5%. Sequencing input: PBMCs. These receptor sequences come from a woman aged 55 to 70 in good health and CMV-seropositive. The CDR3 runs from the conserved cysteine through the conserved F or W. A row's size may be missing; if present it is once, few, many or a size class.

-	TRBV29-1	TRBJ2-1	CSVVNNEQFF
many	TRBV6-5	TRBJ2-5	CATSGDQETQYF
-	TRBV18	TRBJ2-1	CASSRTSDGNNEQFF
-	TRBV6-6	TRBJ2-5	CASSYSILAGQTQYF
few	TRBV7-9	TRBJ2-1	CASSPLRDRGLNEQFF
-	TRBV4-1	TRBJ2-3	CASSQENYPTDTQYF
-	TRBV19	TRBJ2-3	CATSMVAGPDTQYF
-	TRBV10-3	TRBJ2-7	CAINPQGDPGEQYF
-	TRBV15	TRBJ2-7	CATSREGQAYEQYF
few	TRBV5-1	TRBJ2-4	CASSLNGQGLAKNIQYF
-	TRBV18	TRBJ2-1	CASSPPREGPAEQFF
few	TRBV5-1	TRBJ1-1	CASSPQQEVNTEAFF
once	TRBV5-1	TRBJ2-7	CASSLVGQGGEQYF
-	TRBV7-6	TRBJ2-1	CASSTEMNEQFF
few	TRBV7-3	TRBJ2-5	CASSLLAGGRGETQYF
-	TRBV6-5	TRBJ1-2	CASSYSGTRGDYGYTF
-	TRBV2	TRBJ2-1	CASSEETSGSVPYNEQFF
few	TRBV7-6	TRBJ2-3	CASSLGTGTDTQYF
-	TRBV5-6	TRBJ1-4	CASSAGIGESNEKLFF
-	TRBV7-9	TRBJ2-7	CASSPFARGAEQYF